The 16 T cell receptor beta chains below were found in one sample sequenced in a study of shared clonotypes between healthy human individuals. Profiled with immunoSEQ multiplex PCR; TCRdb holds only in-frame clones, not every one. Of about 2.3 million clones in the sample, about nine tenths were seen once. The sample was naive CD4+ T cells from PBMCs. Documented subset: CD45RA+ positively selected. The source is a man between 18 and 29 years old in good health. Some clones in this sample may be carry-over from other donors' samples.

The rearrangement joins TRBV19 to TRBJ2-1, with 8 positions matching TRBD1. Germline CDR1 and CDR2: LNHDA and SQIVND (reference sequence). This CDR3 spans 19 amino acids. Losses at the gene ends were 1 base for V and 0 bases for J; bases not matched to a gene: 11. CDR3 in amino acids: CASSIVRGQGLSSYNEQFF. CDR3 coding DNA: TGTGCCAGTAGTATAGTCAGAGGACAGGGTCTCAGCTCCTACAATGAGCAGTTCTTC.

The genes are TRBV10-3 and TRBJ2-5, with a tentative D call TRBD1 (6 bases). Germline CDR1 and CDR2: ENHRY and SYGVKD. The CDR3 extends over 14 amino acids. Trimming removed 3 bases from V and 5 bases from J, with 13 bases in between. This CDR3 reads CAISDNNQGETQYF. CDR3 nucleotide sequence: TGTGCCATCAGTGACAACAACCAGGGGGAGACCCAGTACTTC.

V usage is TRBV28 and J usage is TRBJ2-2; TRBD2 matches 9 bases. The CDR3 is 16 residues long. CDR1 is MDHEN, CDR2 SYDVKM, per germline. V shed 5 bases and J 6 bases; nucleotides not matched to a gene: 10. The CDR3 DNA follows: TGTGCCAGCAGTCGGGGTCTAGCGGGGTCGCCCGGGGAGCTGTTTTTT. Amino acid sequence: CASSRGLAGSPGELFF.

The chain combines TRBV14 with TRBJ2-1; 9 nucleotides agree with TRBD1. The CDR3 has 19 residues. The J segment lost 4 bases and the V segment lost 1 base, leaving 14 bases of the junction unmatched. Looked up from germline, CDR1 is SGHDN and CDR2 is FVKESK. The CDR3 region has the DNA TGTGCCAGCAGCCAAGCCCTTCCCGGTAGGGACAGGGTGTACAATGAGCAGTTCTTC. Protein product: CASSQALPGRDRVYNEQFF.

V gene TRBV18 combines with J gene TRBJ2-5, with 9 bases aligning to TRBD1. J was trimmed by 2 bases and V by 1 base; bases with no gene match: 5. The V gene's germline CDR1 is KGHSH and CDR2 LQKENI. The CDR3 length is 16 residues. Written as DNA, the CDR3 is TGTGCCAGCTCACCACGGGTGGGACAGGGACAAGAGACCCAGTACTTC. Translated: CASSPRVGQGQETQYF.

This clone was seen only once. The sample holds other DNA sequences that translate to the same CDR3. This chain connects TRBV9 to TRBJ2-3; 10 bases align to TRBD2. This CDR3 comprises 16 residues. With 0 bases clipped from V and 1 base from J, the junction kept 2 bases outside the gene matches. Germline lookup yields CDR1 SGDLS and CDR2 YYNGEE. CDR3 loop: CASSVGLAGGTDTQYF. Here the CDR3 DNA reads TGTGCCAGCAGCGTAGGACTAGCGGGTGGCACAGATACGCAGTATTTT.

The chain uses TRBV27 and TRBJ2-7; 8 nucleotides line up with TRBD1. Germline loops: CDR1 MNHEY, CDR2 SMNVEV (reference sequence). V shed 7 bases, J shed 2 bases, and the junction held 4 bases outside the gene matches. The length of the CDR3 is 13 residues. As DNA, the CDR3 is TGTGCCAGCAAAAAACAGGGGGCCTACGAGCAGTACTTC. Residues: CASKKQGAYEQYF.

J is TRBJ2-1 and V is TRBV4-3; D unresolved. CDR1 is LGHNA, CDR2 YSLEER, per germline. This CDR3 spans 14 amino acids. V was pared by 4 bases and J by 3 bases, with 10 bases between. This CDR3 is CASSLNPSYNEQFF. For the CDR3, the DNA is TGCGCCAGCAGCCTCAACCCCAGCTACAATGAGCAGTTCTTC.

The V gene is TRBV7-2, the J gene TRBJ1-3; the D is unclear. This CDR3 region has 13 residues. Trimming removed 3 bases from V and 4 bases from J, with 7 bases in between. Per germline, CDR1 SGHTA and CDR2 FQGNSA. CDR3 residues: CASSFSRGNTIYF. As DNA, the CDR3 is TGTGCCAGCAGCTTCAGTAGGGGAAACACCATATATTTT.

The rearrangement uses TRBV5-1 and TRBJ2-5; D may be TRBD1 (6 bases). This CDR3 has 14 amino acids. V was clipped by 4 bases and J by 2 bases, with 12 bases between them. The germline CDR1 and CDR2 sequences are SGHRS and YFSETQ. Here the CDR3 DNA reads TGCGCCAGCAGCATAGGACAGCTACAAGAGACCCAGTACTTC. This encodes CASSIGQLQETQYF.

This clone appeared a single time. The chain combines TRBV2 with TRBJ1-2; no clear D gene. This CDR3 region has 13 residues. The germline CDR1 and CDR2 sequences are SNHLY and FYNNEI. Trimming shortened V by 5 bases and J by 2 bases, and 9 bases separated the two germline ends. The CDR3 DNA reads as TGTGCCAGCAGTTTGGACGGGAACTATGGCTACACCTTC. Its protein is CASSLDGNYGYTF. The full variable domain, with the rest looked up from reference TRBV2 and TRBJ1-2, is EPEVTQTPSHQVTQMGQEVILRCVPISNHLYFYWYRQILGQKVEFLVSFYNNEISEKSEIFDDQFSVERPDGSNFTLKIRSTKLEDSAMYFCASSLDGNYGYTFGSGTRLTVV.

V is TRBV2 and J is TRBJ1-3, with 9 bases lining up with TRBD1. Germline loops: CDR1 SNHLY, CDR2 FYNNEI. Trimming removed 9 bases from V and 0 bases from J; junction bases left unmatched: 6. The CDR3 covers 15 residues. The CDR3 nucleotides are TGTGCCAGTAACCAACAGGGGGCCTCTGGAAACACCATATATTTT. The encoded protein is CASNQQGASGNTIYF.

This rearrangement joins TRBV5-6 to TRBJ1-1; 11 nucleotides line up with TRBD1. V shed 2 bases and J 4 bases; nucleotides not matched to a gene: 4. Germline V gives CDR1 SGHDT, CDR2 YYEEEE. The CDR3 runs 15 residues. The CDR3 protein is CASSFQGTGGTEAFF. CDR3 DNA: TGTGCCAGCAGCTTTCAGGGGACAGGGGGCACTGAAGCTTTCTTT.

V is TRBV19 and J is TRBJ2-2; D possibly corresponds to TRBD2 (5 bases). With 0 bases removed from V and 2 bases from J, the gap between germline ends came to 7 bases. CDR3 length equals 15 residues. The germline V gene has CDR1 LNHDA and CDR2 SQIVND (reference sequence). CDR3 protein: CASSIERVNTGELFF. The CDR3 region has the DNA TGTGCCAGTAGTATAGAGAGGGTAAACACCGGGGAGCTGTTTTTT.

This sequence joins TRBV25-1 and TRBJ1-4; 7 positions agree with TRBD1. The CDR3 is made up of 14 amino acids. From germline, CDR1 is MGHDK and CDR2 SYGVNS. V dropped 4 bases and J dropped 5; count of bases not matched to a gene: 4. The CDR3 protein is CASSGDSQNEKLFF. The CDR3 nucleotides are TGTGCCAGCAGTGGGGACAGTCAAAATGAAAAACTGTTTTTT.

The CDR3 loop reads CASSLPTLARAKNIQYF. Written as DNA, the CDR3 is TGTGCCAGCAGTTTACCGACACTAGCTAGGGCCAAAAACATTCAGTACTTC. The gene calls are TRBV28 and TRBJ2-4, with D maybe TRBD2 (6 bases). V lost 2 bases, J lost 1 base, and 15 bases lay in between. The germline V gene has CDR1 MDHEN and CDR2 SYDVKM. The CDR3 contains 17 residues.